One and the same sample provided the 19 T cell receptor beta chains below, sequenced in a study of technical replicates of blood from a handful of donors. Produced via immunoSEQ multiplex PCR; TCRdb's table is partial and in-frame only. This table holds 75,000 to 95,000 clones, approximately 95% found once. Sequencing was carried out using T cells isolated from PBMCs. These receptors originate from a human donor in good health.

The CDR3 is CASSLSPRGNQPQHF. The CDR3, as DNA: TGTGCCAGCAGTTTATCGCCCCGGGGCAATCAGCCCCAGCATTTT. This chain joins TRBV28 and TRBJ1-5, with D unresolved. The V end was cut by 1 base, the J end by 2 bases, with 9 bases between. This CDR3 is 15 amino acids long. CDR1 is MDHEN and CDR2 is SYDVKM in the germline V gene. Complete variable domain (other parts from reference TRBV28 and TRBJ1-5): DVKVTQSSRYLVKRTGEKVFLECVQDMDHENMFWYRQDPGLGLRLIYFSYDVKMKEKGDIPEGYSVSREKKERFSLILESASTNQTSMYLCASSLSPRGNQPQHFGDGTRLSIL.

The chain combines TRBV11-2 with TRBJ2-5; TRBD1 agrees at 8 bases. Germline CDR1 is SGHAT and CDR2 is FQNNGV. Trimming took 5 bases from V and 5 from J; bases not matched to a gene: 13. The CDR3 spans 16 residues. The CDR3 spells CASSGTQGAVRETQYF. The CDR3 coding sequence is TGTGCCAGCAGCGGGACCCAGGGGGCCGTTAGGGAGACCCAGTACTTC.

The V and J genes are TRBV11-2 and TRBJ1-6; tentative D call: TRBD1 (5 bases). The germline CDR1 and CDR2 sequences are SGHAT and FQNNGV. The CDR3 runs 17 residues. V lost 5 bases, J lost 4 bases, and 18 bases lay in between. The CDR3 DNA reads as TGTGCCAGCAGCCCCCGGGGGAAGACAGATTATAATTCACCCCTCCACTTT. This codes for CASSPRGKTDYNSPLHF.

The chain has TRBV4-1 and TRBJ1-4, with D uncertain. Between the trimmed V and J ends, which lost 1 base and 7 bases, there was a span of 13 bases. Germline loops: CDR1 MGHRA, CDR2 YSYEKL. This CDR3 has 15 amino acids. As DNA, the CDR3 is TGCGCCAGCAGCCAAGGGCCGGGGATGGGTGAAAAACTGTTTTTT. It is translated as CASSQGPGMGEKLFF.

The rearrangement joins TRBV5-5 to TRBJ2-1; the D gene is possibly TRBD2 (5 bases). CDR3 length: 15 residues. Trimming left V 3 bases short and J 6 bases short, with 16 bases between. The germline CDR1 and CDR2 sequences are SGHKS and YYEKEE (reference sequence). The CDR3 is CASSWVGGEPNEQFF. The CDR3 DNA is TGTGCCAGCAGCTGGGTCGGAGGAGAACCCAATGAGCAGTTCTTC. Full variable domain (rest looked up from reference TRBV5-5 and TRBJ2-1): DAGVTQSPTHLIKTRGQQVTLRCSPISGHKSVSWYQQVLGQGPQFIFQYYEKEERGRGNFPDRFSARQFPNYSSELNVNALLLGDSALYLCASSWVGGEPNEQFFGPGTRLTVL.

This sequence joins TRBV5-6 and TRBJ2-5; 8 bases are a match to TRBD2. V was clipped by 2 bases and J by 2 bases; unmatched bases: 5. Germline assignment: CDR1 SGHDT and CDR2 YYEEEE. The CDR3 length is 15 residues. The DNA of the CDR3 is TGTGCCAGCAGCTTACTAACTAGCGGACAAGAGACCCAGTACTTC. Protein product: CASSLLTSGQETQYF.

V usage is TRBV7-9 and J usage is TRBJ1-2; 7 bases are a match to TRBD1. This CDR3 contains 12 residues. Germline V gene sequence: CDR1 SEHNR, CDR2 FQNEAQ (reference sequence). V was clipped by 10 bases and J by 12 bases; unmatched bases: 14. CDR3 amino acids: CAITGDENTDTF. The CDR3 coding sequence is TGTGCCATCACAGGGGACGAGAATACGGACACCTTC.

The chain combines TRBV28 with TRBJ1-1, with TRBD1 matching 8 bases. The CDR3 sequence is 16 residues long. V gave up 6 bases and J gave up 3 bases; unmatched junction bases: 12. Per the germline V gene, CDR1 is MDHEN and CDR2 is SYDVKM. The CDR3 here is CASSRHHYRGDTEAFF. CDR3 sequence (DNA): TGTGCCAGCAGCCGACACCATTACAGGGGGGACACTGAAGCTTTCTTT.

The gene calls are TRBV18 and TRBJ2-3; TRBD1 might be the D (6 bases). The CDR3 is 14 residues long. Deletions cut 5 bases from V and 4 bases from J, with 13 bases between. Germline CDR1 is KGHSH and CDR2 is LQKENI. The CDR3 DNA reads TGTGCCAGCTCATCAGGGACAAGGCCAGATACGCAGTATTTT. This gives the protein CASSSGTRPDTQYF.

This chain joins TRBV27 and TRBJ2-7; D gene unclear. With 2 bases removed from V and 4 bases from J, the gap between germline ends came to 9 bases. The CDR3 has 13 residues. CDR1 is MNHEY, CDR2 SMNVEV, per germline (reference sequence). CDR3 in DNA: TGTGCCAGCAGTTTAAAGGCCGGGTACGAGCAGTACTTC. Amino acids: CASSLKAGYEQYF.

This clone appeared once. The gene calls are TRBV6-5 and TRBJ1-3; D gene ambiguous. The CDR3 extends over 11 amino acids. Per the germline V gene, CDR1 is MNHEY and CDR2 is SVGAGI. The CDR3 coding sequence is TGTGGGGCCCACTCTGGAAACACCATATATTTT. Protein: CGAHSGNTIYF.

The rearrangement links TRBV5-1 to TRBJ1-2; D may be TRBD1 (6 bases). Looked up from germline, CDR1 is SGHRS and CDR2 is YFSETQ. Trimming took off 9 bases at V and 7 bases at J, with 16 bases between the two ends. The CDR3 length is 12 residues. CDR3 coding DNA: TGCGCCACTACGACAGGAGGAAGTGGCTACACCTTC. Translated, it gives CATTTGGSGYTF. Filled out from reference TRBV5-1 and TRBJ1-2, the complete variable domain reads KAGVTQTPRYLIKTRGQQVTLSCSPISGHRSVSWYQQTPGQGLQFLFEYFSETQRNKGNFPGRFSGRQFSNSRSEMNVSTLELGDSALYLCATTTGGSGYTFGSGTRLTVV.

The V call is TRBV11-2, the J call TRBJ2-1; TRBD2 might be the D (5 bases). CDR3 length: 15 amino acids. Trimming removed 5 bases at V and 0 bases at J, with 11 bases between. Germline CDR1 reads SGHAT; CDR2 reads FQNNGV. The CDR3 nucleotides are TGTGCCAGCAGCCCGGACTTGGACTCCTACAATGAGCAGTTCTTC. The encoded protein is CASSPDLDSYNEQFF.

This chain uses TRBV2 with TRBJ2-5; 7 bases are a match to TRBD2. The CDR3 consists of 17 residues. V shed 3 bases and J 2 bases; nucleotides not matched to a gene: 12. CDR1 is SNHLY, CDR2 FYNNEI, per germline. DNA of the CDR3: TGTGCCAGCAGTGACGGCGGGAGCTGGCGACTGCAAGAGACCCAGTACTTC. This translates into CASSDGGSWRLQETQYF.

This chain's CDR3 is CASSLGQGGHTEAFF. The CDR3 DNA is TGTGCCAGCAGTTTAGGACAGGGCGGGCACACTGAAGCTTTCTTT. The chain joins TRBV27 to TRBJ1-1; TRBD1 matches 8 bases. This CDR3 comprises 15 residues. The V and J ends lost 2 bases and 3 bases, in that order; junction bases with no gene match: 5. Per germline, CDR1 MNHEY and CDR2 SMNVEV (reference sequence).

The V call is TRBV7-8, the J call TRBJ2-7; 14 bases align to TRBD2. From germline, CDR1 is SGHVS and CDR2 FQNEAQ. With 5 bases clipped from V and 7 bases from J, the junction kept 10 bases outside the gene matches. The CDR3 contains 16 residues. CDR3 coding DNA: TGTGCCAGCAGCCCGAGGGGACTAGCGGGAGCGGGGGAGCAGTACTTC. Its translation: CASSPRGLAGAGEQYF.

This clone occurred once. The CDR3 reads CASSSKRDRGSQPQHF. The CDR3 DNA follows: TGTGCCAGCAGTTCCAAACGGGACAGGGGTAGCCAGCCCCAGCATTTT. The chain uses TRBV6-5 and TRBJ1-5; 10 bases line up with TRBD1. CDR3 length: 16 residues. Looked up from germline, CDR1 is MNHEY and CDR2 is SVGAGI. The V and J ends lost 4 bases and 7 bases, in that order; junction bases with no gene match: 10.

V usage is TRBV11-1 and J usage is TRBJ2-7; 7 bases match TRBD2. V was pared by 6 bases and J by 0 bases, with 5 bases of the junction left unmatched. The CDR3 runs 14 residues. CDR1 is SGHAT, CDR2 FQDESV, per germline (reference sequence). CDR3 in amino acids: CASRSGTNSYEQYF. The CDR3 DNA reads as TGTGCCAGCAGGTCCGGGACTAACTCCTACGAGCAGTACTTC.

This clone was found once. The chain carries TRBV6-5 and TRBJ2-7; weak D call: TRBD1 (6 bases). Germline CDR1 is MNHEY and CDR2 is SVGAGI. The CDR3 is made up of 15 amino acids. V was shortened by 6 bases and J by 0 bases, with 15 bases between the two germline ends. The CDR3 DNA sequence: TGTGCCAGCAGACCCTTTACAGGGAGCTCCTACGAGCAGTACTTC. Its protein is CASRPFTGSSYEQYF.